This T cell receptor beta chain comes out of a study of blood T cell repertoires in COVID-19. Study information: Acute-phase and convalescent COVID-19 samples originated in the United States, Italy and Spain.

The CDR3 runs 15 residues. Trimming at V came to 0 bases and at J to 5 bases, leaving 4 bases not matched to a gene. From germline, CDR1 is SGHRS and CDR2 YFSETQ. This table comes from immunoSEQ multiplex PCR, and its TCRdb copy is limited to in-frame clones, with some not included. The sample lists under 300,000 clones, under 90% seen once, with under 3% in the top ten. The rearrangement links TRBV5-1 to TRBJ2-1, with 8 bases fitting TRBD2. The sequencing input was peripheral blood. This receptor was obtained from a woman between 55 and 75 years old with active or convalescent COVID-19. The CDR3 nucleotides read TGCGCCAGCAGCTTGGAAACGGGGGGGCACAATGAGCAGTTCTTC. It encodes CASSLETGGHNEQFF.